This is a list of T cell receptor beta chains from one sample in a study of T cells in Graves' hyperthyroidism and ophthalmopathy. TCRdb reprocessed the multiplex PCR reads via MiXCR and lists one record per CDR3 protein. The data contain approximately 870,000 distinct CDR3 sequences, 35% to 45% of them singletons. The material sequenced was blood. The receptors come from a man between 18 and 29 years old with Graves' hyperthyroidism. Both conserved end residues are part of each CDR3. A D gene is named only where the DNA matches it firmly. Where a row states a size, it is once, few, many or the class of an expanded clone; other rows omit it.

V	size	length	J	D	DNA	CDR3
TRBV15	many	17	TRBJ2-2	-	TGTGCCACCAGCAGAGAAATAGCTAGCAGGAACACCGGGGAGCTGTTTTTT	CATSREIASRNTGELFF
TRBV19	many	12	TRBJ2-7	TRBD2	TGTGCCAGTAGTTGGCCGACTAGCGGGCCCTACTTC	CASSWPTSGPYF
TRBV7-2	-	15	TRBJ2-7	TRBD2	TGTGCCAGCAGCTCCCCGGGACTAGCGACCTACGAGCAGTACTTC	CASSSPGLATYEQYF
TRBV12-3/TRBV12-4	-	11	TRBJ2-7	-	TGTGCCAGCAGCACAGAGCACGAGCAGTACTTC	CASSTEHEQYF
TRBV12-3/TRBV12-4	-	15	TRBJ2-2	-	TGTGCCAGCAGTTTTGTAACAGGAGAGACCGGGGAGCTGTTTTTT	CASSFVTGETGELFF
TRBV9	many	13	TRBJ1-1	-	TGTGCCAGCAGCGTAGGGCAGTACACTGAAGCTTTCTTT	CASSVGQYTEAFF
TRBV6-5	few	15	TRBJ1-2	-	TGTGCCAGCAGGGGAGGAGCGGTCTCGAGCTATGGCTACACCTTC	CASRGGAVSSYGYTF
TRBV10-3	-	14	TRBJ1-1	-	TGTGCCAGCAGTGAAAGGCAGGGATCCTTTGAAGCTTTCTTT	CASSERQGSFEAFF
TRBV25-1	many	13	TRBJ2-7	TRBD2	TGTGCCAGCGGAGCGGGAGGGGGGTACGAGCAGTACTTC	CASGAGGGYEQYF
TRBV7-9	-	16	TRBJ1-3	-	TGTGCCAGCAGCTTAGGCGCGGGCTTAGAAGGAAACACCATATATTTT	CASSLGAGLEGNTIYF
TRBV4-1	few	15	TRBJ2-5	TRBD2	TGCGCCAGCAGCCACGGGAGCGGGGGGGAAGAGACCCAGTACTTC	CASSHGSGGEETQYF
TRBV20-1	once	15	TRBJ1-1	-	TGCAGTGCTAGAGAGGGCAGTGGCGGGGGCACTGAAGCTTTCTTT	CSAREGSGGGTEAFF
TRBV18	-	15	TRBJ1-2	-	TGTGCCAGCTCACCATCGGAGGGTGAGTCCTATGGCTACACCTTC	CASSPSEGESYGYTF
TRBV29-1	-	12	TRBJ1-4	-	TGCAGCGTAGGGGCAACTAATGAAAAACTGTTTTTT	CSVGATNEKLFF
TRBV5-4	few	14	TRBJ1-1	-	TGTGCCAGCAGCCCGGACTCCTGGAACACTGAAGCTTTCTTT	CASSPDSWNTEAFF
TRBV10-3	many	13	TRBJ1-4	-	TGTGCCATCAGTGAGAAGACGACCCTTGGGTTGTTTTTT	CAISEKTTLGLFF
TRBV7-9	few	14	TRBJ2-5	-	TGTGCCAGCAGCAGTTTACAGGGCTGGGAGACCCAGTACTTC	CASSSLQGWETQYF
TRBV19	-	13	TRBJ1-1	-	TGTGCCAGTAGCCGGGGAGTGGGGACTGAAGCTTTCTTT	CASSRGVGTEAFF
TRBV7-2	few	15	TRBJ2-5	TRBD2	TGTGCCAGCAGCCATGACACTAGCGGGAAGGAGACCCAGTACTTC	CASSHDTSGKETQYF
TRBV15	-	14	TRBJ2-6	-	TGTGCCACCAGCAATCAGGGCCGGGCCAACGTCCTGACTTTC	CATSNQGRANVLTF
TRBV7-6	-	14	TRBJ2-7	TRBD2	TGTGCCAGCAGCCCGACTAGCGCTCGCTACGAGCAGTACTTC	CASSPTSARYEQYF
TRBV29-1	many	13	TRBJ2-7	TRBD1	TGCAGCGCCGAAGGGACAGGGGGCCTCGAGCAGTACTTC	CSAEGTGGLEQYF
TRBV20-1	many	11	TRBJ1-2	-	TGCAGTGCCTGGACGACCGAGGGCTACACCTTC	CSAWTTEGYTF
TRBV5-1	-	15	TRBJ2-2	-	TGCGCCAGCAGCTTGGCCCCCAGCGAAGCGGGGGAGCTGTTTTTT	CASSLAPSEAGELFF
TRBV15	many	18	TRBJ2-5	TRBD1	TGTGCCACCAGCAGAGCCGTCGTTGGGACAGGGTTCGGAGAGACCCAGTACTTC	CATSRAVVGTGFGETQYF
TRBV5-1	-	15	TRBJ2-7	TRBD1	TGCGCCAGCAGCGCTTTTGGGACAGGGAACCACGAGCAGTACTTC	CASSAFGTGNHEQYF
TRBV10-3	-	13	TRBJ1-2	-	TGTGCCATCACCGCGGGGGTCAACTATGGCTACACCTTC	CAITAGVNYGYTF
TRBV4-1	-	13	TRBJ2-7	-	TGCGCCAGCAGCCAGGCCCTCGGGGGAGAGCAGTACTTC	CASSQALGGEQYF
TRBV7-9	many	14	TRBJ1-4	-	TGTGCCAGCATCCGGGAAGGTTATAATGAAAAACTGTTTTTT	CASIREGYNEKLFF
TRBV20-1	-	14	TRBJ2-5	-	TGCAGTGCTAGAGCCAGTGGGGACCAAGAGACCCAGTACTTC	CSARASGDQETQYF
TRBV6-5	few	14	TRBJ1-1	-	TGTGCCAGCACCCGGACTTGGGGGAACACTGAAGCTTTCTTT	CASTRTWGNTEAFF
TRBV7-2	-	15	TRBJ2-7	-	TGTGCCAGCAGCAAACATCTAGGGAGCTCCTACGAGCAGTACTTC	CASSKHLGSSYEQYF
TRBV10-3	-	16	TRBJ2-6	TRBD1	TGTGCCATCACTGGACAGGGGGACTCTGGGGCCAACGTCCTGACTTTC	CAITGQGDSGANVLTF
TRBV10-3	many	13	TRBJ2-7	TRBD2	TGTGCCATCCTTAGCGGGAGTTCGGCCGAGCAGTACTTC	CAILSGSSAEQYF
TRBV12-3/TRBV12-4	many	14	TRBJ1-5	TRBD1	TGTGCCAGCAGCCGACAGGGGACGGGTCAGCCCCAGCATTTT	CASSRQGTGQPQHF
TRBV5-1	few	14	TRBJ1-1	TRBD1	TGCGCCAGCAGCCCGGGACAGGATTACACTGAAGCTTTCTTT	CASSPGQDYTEAFF
TRBV24-1	once	12	TRBJ1-1	-	TGTGCCACCGCGACTAGCGGCACTGAAGCTTTCTTT	CATATSGTEAFF
TRBV3-1	-	15	TRBJ1-2	TRBD1	TGTGCCAGCAGCCAAGCGGCAGGGGGTAACTATGGCTACACCTTC	CASSQAAGGNYGYTF
TRBV5-1	-	15	TRBJ1-1	TRBD1	TGCGCCAGCGGCGACAGGGCGCAACTGGGCACTGAAGCTTTCTTT	CASGDRAQLGTEAFF
TRBV2	-	15	TRBJ1-3	TRBD1	TGTGCCAGCCGGCGGACAGGGACCTCTGGAAACATCATATATTTT	CASRRTGTSGNIIYF
TRBV10-3	many	17	TRBJ1-2	TRBD1	TGTGCCATCAGTGAGTTGATCAGACAGGGGCCTAACTATGGCTACACCTTC	CAISELIRQGPNYGYTF
TRBV2	many	17	TRBJ1-4	-	TGTGCCAGCAGTGACGGTACAACCAGGGGTCCTAATGAAAAACTGTTTTTT	CASSDGTTRGPNEKLFF
TRBV10-3	-	17	TRBJ1-4	-	TGTGCCATCAGTATTCGAGTTGGGGGTCTAACTAATGAAAAACTGTTTTTT	CAISIRVGGLTNEKLFF
TRBV6-5	few	15	TRBJ1-1	-	TGTGCCAGCAGTTACCTGACAGGATTGAACACTGAAGCTTTCTTT	CASSYLTGLNTEAFF
TRBV6-5	-	14	TRBJ2-2	-	TGTGCCAGCAGTTACTCAGACAGCACCGGGGAGCTGTTTTTT	CASSYSDSTGELFF
TRBV4-1	few	19	TRBJ2-5	-	TGCGCCAGCAGCCAAGATTTAACGAGCTTTTCCCCTGGGGGCGGGACCCAGTACTTC	CASSQDLTSFSPGGGTQYF
TRBV15	many	13	TRBJ1-5	-	TGTGCCACCAGCAGAGATGCTGATCAGCCCCAGCATTTT	CATSRDADQPQHF
TRBV29-1	-	11	TRBJ1-2	-	TGCAGCGTTGACCGCAGGGATGGCTACACCTTC	CSVDRRDGYTF
TRBV9	-	15	TRBJ2-7	TRBD2	TGTGCCAGCAGCCAGAGCGGGACTAGCGGCTACGAGCAGTACTTC	CASSQSGTSGYEQYF
TRBV2	many	12	TRBJ1-1	-	TGTGCCAGCATGACAGGTAACACTGAAGCTTTCTTT	CASMTGNTEAFF
TRBV2	-	15	TRBJ1-5	-	TGTGCCAGCATTCAGGGGAGGGGAAGGAGTCAGCCCCAGCATTTT	CASIQGRGRSQPQHF